The TCR beta chain described here comes from a study of technical replicates of blood from a handful of donors. The table came from immunoSEQ multiplex PCR; TCRdb's copy has only in-frame clones and leaves some out. The table includes 70,000 to 85,000 clones, 95% to 96% detected once. In this sample, this clone turned up once. V lost 0 bases, J lost 0 bases, and 5 bases stayed unmatched. Germline V gives CDR1 SGHRS, CDR2 YFSETQ. The length of the CDR3 is 18 residues. The sequencing sample was made of T cells isolated from PBMCs. The chain uses TRBV5-1 and TRBJ1-3; 11 nucleotides line up with TRBD1. The origin of this receptor is a human donor in good health. This CDR3 is CASSLGTGGAYSGNTIYF. The CDR3 DNA follows: TGCGCCAGCAGCTTGGGGACAGGGGGCGCCTACTCTGGAAACACCATATATTTT. Variable domain in full (rest from reference TRBV5-1 and TRBJ1-3): KAGVTQTPRYLIKTRGQQVTLSCSPISGHRSVSWYQQTPGQGLQFLFEYFSETQRNKGNFPGRFSGRQFSNSRSEMNVSTLELGDSALYLCASSLGTGGAYSGNTIYFGEGSWLTVV.